This TCR beta chain originates from a study of CD8 T cells in Susac syndrome. It was with random hexamers that roughly 0.5 to 1 ug RNA was reverse transcribed. It was immunoSEQ multiplex PCR that amplified TCR beta CDR3 across 54 Vbeta and 13 Jbeta. TCRdb analysed the immunoSEQ multiplex PCR reads with MiXCR anew, one entry per CDR3 protein. The sample yields around 180,000 distinct CDR3 sequences, roughly 95% seen once. V was clipped by 5 bases and J by 2 bases, with 11 bases between them. CDR1 and CDR2 (germline): DFQATT, SNEGSKA (reference sequence). The CDR3 covers 13 residues. The source material was CD8+ T cells from PBMCs. V gene TRBV20-1 combines with J gene TRBJ2-3; the D is unclear. The clonotype originates from a human donor with multiple sclerosis. CDR3 sequence reads: CSADLGPTDTQYF. The CDR3, as DNA: TGCAGTGCTGACCTGGGCCCCACAGATACGCAGTATTTT.